A single sample is the source of the 8 T cell receptor beta chains below, sequenced in a study of synovial regulatory T cells in juvenile arthritis. The table came from immunoSEQ multiplex PCR; TCRdb's copy has only in-frame clones and leaves some out. The sample's table shows 7,500 to 10,000 clones. Input material: Treg cells from blood. As to subset: remaining (HLA-DR-negative) circulating blood Treg cells. These receptors came from a donor aged 2-30 years with juvenile idiopathic arthritis.

V usage is TRBV29-1 and J usage is TRBJ1-1; the TCRdb D gene call, TRBD1, has no DNA to confirm it. This CDR3 has 14 residues. The nucleotide record is missing. Germline CDR1 and CDR2: SQVTM and ANQGSEA. The CDR3 region is CSVVDRAVNTEAFF.

V gene TRBV5-1 combines with J gene TRBJ2-1; checking the TCRdb D call of TRBD1 is not possible without DNA. The CDR3 has 14 residues. DNA is not recorded here. Germline V lookup: CDR1 SGHRS, CDR2 YFSETQ. The CDR3 spells CASSLVHTGSEQFF.

The chain joins TRBV5-6 to TRBJ1-2; without DNA, the TCRdb call of TRBD1 cannot be checked. Per germline, CDR1 SGHDT and CDR2 YYEEEE. The CDR3 loop spans 17 amino acids. DNA was not recorded. The CDR3: CASSLGTGGIFNYGYTF. The whole variable domain, remainder taken from reference TRBV5-6 and TRBJ1-2, is DAGVTQSPTHLIKTRGQQVTLRCSPKSGHDTVSWYQQALGQGPQFIFQYYEEEERQRGNFPDRFSGHQFPNYSSELNVNALLLGDSALYLCASSLGTGGIFNYGYTFGSGTRLTVV.

V is TRBV11-2 and J is TRBJ2-7; TCRdb names TRBD1, which stays unverified in the absence of DNA. The germline CDR1 and CDR2 sequences are SGHAT and FQNNGV. The CDR3 loop spans 13 amino acids. No DNA sequence is on record. CDR3 region: CASSRDRIYEQYF.

J is TRBJ1-3 and V is TRBV19. Germline loops: CDR1 LNHDA, CDR2 SQIVND (reference sequence). The CDR3 covers 16 residues. Only the protein is on record. The CDR3 sequence is CASSPRRQYSGNTIYF.

V and J are TRBV19 and TRBJ1-6; TCRdb's D gene call, TRBD1, goes unchecked for lack of DNA. The CDR3 runs 16 residues. DNA is not recorded here. Germline CDR1 reads LNHDA; CDR2 reads SQIVND (reference sequence). CDR3 protein: CASSPPGQGWTSPLHF.

The chain has TRBV27 and TRBJ1-1; TCRdb lists TRBD1, though no DNA is available to test this call. CDR3 length: 15 amino acids. No DNA sequence was recorded. From germline, CDR1 is MNHEY and CDR2 SMNVEV (reference sequence). The CDR3 sequence is CASSLFPPGQGGAFF.

The genes are TRBV10-3 and TRBJ2-7; TCRdb's assignment of TRBD1 cannot be checked, as there is no DNA. There are 15 residues in the CDR3. Only the protein is on record. CDR1 is ENHRY, CDR2 SYGVKD, per germline. Here the CDR3 reads CASLHLATGSYEQYF.